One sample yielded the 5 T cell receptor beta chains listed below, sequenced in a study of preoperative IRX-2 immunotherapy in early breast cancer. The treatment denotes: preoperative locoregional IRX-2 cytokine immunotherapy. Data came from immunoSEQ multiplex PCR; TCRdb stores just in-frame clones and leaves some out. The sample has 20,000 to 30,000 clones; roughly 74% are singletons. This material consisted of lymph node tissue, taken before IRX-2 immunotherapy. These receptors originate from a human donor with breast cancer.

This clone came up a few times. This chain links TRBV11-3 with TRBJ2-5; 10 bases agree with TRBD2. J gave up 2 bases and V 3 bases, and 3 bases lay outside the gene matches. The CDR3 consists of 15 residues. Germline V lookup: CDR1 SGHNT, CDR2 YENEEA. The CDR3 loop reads CASSLALAGQETQYF. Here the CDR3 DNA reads TGTGCCAGCAGCTTGGCACTAGCGGGGCAAGAGACCCAGTACTTC.

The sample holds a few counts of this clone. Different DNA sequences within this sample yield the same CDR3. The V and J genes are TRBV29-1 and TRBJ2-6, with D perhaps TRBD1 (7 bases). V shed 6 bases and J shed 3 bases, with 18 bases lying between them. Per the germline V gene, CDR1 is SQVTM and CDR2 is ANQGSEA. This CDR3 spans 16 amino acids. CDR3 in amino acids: CSVVWRGQGGANVLTF. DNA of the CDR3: TGCAGCGTAGTGTGGAGGGGGCAGGGTGGGGCCAACGTCCTGACTTTC.

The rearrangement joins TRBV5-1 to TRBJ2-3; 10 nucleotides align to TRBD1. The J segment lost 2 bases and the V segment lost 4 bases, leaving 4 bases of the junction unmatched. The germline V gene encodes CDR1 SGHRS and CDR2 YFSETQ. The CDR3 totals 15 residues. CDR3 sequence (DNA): TGCGCCAGCAGCCCGGGACAGGGGAACACAGATACGCAGTATTTT. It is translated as CASSPGQGNTDTQYF.

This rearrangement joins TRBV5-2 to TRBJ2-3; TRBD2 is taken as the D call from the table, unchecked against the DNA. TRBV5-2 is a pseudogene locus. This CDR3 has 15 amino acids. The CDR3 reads CASSYGGTSTDTQYF. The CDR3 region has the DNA TGTGCCAGCAGCTACGGCGGGACTAGCACAGATACGCAGTATTTT.

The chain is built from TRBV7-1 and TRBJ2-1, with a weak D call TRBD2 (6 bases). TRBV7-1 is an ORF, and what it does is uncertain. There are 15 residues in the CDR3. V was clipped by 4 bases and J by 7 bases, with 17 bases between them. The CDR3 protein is CASSLVAGGGNEQFF. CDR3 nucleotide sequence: TGTGCCAGCAGCTTGGTGGCGGGTGGAGGGAATGAGCAGTTCTTC.